Sequencing of this T cell receptor (beta chain) was carried out in a study of blood T cell repertoires in COVID-19 (dated by TCRdb to about 2020). About the investigation overall: Samples from collaborators originated in the United States, Italy and Spain and spanned both the acute and convalescent phases of COVID-19. The material from the prospective study consisted of cDNA or gDNA derived from T cells, B-cell-depleted T cells, or PBMCs. Deeply sampled blood TCRbeta repertoires from subjects exposed to, actively infected with, or recovered from COVID-19 were included in the dataset. A freely available public database, intended as a resource for researchers studying the immune response to SARS-CoV-2, is where the repertoires were released. The samples were drawn from two sources: the first 160 participants of the ongoing ImmuneRACE study, and fewer than 1,500 subjects contributed by 6 global collaborators. Nearly every sample came with metadata listing a de-identified subject ID, COVID-19 status, age in years and sex. HLA class I and class II types, where available, came from metadata supplied by the sample provider rather than from assay-based typing.

Comment on this clone: The antigen it recognizes is unknown. The input lacks base qualities; no much larger clone sits a single base away.

Overall study results and their limits: The amount of clinical and demographic metadata varied by source and participant and was provided uncurated.

From cysteine to phenylalanine, the CDR3 is 14 amino acids long. Just CDR3 DNA is preserved here, 42 bases in frame from base 1. Relative to germline, V is 5 bases shorter and J is 2 bases shorter, with 10 bases between their ends. CDR1 and CDR2, per the germline V gene, are SGHNT and YENEEA. TCRbeta CDR3 regions were amplified from genomic DNA using the immunoSEQ Assay, a bias-controlled multiplex PCR. The study's own analysis went as follows. The number of nucleated cells in each sample was estimated by amplification of reference gene primers within the assay. To quantify the absolute abundance of each unique TCRbeta CDR3 rearrangement, sequence reads were collapsed and filtered. For each sample, productive Simpson clonality was calculated as the square root of Simpson's diversity index over productive rearrangements. Imported from immuneACCESS, the table was reduced by TCRdb to in-frame sequences with V and J called. These copies leave out some clones; in studies compared against another copy, an unresolved V gene accounts for under half, and the cause of the remainder is not known. For V, J and clone size, that table is used; D and trimming come from the DNA. For this sample the table gives 200,000 to 250,000 clones, of which around 86% were detected only once. The top ten constitute approximately 6.8% of the sample.

Collaborating institutions collected whole blood in K2EDTA tubes following their own protocols. For TCRbeta analysis, collaborators shipped samples in one of three forms: frozen whole blood, isolated PBMCs, or DNA extracted from either of those sample types. This receptor was identified in a woman aged 70-85 years with active or convalescent COVID-19. Sequencing used peripheral blood. The V and J genes are TRBV11-3 and TRBJ2-1; the D segment could be TRBD2, given 5 matching bases. The sequenced DNA is TGTGCCAGCAGCCCTGCCGGGGCCTACAATGAGCAGTTCTTC. Its protein product is CASSPAGAYNEQFF.